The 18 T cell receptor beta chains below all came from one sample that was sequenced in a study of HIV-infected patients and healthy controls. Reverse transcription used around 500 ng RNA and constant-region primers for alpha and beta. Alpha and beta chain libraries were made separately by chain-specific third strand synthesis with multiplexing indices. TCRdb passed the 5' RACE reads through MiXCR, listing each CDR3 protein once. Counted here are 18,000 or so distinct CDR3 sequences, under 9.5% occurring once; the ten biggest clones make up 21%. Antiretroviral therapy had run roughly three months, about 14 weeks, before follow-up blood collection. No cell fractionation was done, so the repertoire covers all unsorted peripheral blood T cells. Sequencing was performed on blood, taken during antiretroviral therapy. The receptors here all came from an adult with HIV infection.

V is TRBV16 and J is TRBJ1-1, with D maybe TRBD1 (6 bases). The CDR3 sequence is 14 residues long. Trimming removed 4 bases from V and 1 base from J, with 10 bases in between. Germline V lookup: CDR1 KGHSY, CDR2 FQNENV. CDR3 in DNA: TGTGCCAGCAGCCGATGGACAGCGAACACTGAAGCTTTCTTT. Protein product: CASSRWTANTEAFF.

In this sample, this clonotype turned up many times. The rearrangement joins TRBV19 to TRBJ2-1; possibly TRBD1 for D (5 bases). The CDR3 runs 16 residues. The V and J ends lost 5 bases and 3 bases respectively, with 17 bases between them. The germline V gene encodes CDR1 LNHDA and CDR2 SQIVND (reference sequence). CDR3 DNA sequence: TGTGCCAGTAGTCGTCAGGGAAAGTCTAGCTACAATGAGCAGTTCTTC. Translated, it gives CASSRQGKSSYNEQFF.

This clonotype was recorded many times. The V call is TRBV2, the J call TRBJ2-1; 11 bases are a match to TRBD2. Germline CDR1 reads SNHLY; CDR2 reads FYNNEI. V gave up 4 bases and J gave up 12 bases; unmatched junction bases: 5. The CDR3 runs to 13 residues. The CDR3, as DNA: TGTGCCAGCAGTGGGCTAGCGGGGGGATGGCAGTTCTTC. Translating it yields CASSGLAGGWQFF. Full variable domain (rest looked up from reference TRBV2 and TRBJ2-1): EPEVTQTPSHQVTQMGQEVILRCVPISNHLYFYWYRQILGQKVEFLVSFYNNEISEKSEIFDDQFSVERPDGSNFTLKIRSTKLEDSAMYFCASSGLAGGWQFFGPGTRLTVL.

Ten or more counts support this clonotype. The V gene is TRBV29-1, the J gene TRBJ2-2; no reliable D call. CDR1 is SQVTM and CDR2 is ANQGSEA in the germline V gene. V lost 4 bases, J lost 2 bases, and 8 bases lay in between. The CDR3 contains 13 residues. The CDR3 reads CSVVTPNTGELFF. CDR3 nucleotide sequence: TGCAGCGTTGTAACACCTAACACCGGGGAGCTGTTTTTT.

The CDR3 is CAIRGTKGKITEAFF. The CDR3 DNA reads as TGTGCCATCAGGGGGACCAAGGGGAAGATCACTGAAGCTTTCTTT. The chain has TRBV10-3 and TRBJ1-1; D may be TRBD1 (5 bases). Germline CDR1 is ENHRY and CDR2 is SYGVKD. The CDR3 has 15 amino acids. Between the trimmed V and J ends, which lost 6 bases and 4 bases, there was a span of 18 bases.

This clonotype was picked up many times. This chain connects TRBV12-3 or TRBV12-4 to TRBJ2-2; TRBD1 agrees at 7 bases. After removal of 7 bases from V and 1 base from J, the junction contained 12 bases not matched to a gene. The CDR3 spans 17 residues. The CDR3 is CASISIVGTVNTGELFF. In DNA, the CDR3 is TGTGCCAGCATTTCCATAGTTGGGACAGTGAACACCGGGGAGCTGTTTTTT.

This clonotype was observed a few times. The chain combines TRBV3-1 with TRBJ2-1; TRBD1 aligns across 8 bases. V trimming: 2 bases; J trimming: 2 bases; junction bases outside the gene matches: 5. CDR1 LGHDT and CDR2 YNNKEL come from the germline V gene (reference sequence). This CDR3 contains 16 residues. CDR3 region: CASSQNRDRPYNEQFF. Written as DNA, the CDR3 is TGTGCCAGCAGCCAAAACCGGGACAGGCCCTACAATGAGCAGTTCTTC.

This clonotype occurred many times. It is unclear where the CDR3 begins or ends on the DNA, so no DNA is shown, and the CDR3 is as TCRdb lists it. The CDR3 loop reads CARPGQYPCTDTQYF. This chain uses TRBV6-7 with TRBJ2-3; the table gives TRBD1 as D, unverified against the DNA. TRBV6-7 is noted as an ORF with a role that remains uncertain. Termini included, the CDR3 measures 15 amino acids.

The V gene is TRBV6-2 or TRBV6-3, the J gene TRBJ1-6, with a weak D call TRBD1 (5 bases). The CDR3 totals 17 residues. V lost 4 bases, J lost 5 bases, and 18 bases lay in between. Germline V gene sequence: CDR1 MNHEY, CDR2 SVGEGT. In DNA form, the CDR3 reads TGTGCCAGCAGTTCGCCCGGGACCTCGGGGGATAATTCACCCCTCCACTTT. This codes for CASSSPGTSGDNSPLHF.

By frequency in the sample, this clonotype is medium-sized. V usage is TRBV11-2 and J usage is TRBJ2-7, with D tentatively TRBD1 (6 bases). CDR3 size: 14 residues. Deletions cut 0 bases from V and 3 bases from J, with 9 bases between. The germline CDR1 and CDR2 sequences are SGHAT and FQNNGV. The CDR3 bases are TGTGCCAGCAGCTTAGAGGACAGTGTCTACGAGCAGTACTTC. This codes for CASSLEDSVYEQYF.

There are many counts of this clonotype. In DNA, the CDR3 is TGTGCCAGCATTGAGGCCGGGACAGGATACACTGAAGCTTTCTTT. Its protein product is CASIEAGTGYTEAFF. V gene TRBV27 combines with J gene TRBJ1-1; 8 nucleotides match TRBD1. Unmatched junction bases numbered 10, after V lost 7 bases and J lost 3 bases. Germline loops: CDR1 MNHEY, CDR2 SMNVEV (reference sequence). There are 15 residues in the CDR3.

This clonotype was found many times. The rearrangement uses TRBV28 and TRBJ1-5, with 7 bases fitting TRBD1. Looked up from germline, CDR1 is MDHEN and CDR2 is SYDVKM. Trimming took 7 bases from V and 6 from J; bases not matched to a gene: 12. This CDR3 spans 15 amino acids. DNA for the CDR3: TGTGCCAGCAACATAATTGACAGGGACTCTCAGCCCCAGCATTTT. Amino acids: CASNIIDRDSQPQHF. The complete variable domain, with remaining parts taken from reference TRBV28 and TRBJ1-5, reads DVKVTQSSRYLVKRTGEKVFLECVQDMDHENMFWYRQDPGLGLRLIYFSYDVKMKEKGDIPEGYSVSREKKERFSLILESASTNQTSMYLCASNIIDRDSQPQHFGDGTRLSIL.

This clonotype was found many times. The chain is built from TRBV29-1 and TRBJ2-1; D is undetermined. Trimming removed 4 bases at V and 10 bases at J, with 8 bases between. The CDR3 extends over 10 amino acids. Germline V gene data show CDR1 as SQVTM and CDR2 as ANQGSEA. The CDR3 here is CSVVGYEQFF. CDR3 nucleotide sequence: TGCAGCGTTGTAGGGTACGAGCAGTTCTTC.

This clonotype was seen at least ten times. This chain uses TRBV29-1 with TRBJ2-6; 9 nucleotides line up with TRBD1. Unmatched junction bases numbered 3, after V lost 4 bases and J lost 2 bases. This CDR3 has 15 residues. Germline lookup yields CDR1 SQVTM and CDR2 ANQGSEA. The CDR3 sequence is CSVVRQGAGANVLTF. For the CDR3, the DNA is TGCAGCGTTGTACGACAGGGGGCTGGGGCCAACGTCCTGACTTTC.

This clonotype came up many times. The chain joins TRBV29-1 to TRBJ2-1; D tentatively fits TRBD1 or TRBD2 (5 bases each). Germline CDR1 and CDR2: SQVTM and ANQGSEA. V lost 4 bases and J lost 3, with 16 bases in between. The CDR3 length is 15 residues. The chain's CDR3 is CSVGGRGSFYNEQFF. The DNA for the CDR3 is TGCAGCGTTGGGGGGAGAGGTTCTTTCTACAATGAGCAGTTCTTC.

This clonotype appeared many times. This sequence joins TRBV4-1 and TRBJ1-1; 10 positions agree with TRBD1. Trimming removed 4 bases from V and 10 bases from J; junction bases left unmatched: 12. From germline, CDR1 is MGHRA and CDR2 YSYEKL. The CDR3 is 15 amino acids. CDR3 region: CASSRGTGEGVGAFF. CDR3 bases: TGCGCCAGCAGCCGAGGGACAGGGGAAGGTGTTGGAGCTTTCTTT.

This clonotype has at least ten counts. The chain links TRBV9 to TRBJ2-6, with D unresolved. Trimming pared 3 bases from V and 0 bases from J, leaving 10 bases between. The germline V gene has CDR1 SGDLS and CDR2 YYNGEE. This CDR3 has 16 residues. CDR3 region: CASSEDGSSGANVLTF. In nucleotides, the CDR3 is TGTGCCAGCAGCGAGGACGGTAGCTCTGGGGCCAACGTCCTGACTTTC.

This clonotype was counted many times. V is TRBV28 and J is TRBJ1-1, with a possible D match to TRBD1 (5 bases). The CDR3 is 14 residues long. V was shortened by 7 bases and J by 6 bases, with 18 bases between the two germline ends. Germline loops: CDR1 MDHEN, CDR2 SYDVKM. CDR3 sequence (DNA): TGTGCCAGCACCCTTGGGGGGGTGAAGCCTGAAGCTTTCTTT. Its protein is CASTLGGVKPEAFF.